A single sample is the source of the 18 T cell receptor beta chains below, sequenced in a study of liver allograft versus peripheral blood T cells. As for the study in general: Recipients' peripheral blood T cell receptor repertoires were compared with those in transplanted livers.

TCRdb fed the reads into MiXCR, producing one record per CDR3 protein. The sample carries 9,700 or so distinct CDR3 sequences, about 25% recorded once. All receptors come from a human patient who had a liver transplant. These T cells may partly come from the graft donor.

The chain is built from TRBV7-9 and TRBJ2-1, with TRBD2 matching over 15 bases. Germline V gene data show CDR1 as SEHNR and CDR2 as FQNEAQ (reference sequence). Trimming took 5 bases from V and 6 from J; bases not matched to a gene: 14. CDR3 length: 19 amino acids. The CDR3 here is CASSPPARTSGREANEQFF. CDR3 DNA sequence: TGTGCCAGCAGCCCTCCGGCAAGGACTAGCGGGAGGGAAGCCAATGAGCAGTTCTTC.

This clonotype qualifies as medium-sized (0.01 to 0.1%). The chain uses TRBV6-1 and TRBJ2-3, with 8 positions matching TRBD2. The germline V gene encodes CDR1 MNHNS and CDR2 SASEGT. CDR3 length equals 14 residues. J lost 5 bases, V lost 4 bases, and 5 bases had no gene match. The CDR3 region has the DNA TGTGCCAGCAGTGCGGGGGGGCCAGGAGATACGCAGTATTTT. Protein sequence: CASSAGGPGDTQYF.

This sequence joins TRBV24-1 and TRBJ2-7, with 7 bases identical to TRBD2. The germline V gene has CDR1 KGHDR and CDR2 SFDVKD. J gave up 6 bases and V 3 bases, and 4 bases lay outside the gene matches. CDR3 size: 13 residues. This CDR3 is CATSDSGTLEQYF. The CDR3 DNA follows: TGTGCCACCAGTGATAGCGGGACCCTCGAGCAGTACTTC.

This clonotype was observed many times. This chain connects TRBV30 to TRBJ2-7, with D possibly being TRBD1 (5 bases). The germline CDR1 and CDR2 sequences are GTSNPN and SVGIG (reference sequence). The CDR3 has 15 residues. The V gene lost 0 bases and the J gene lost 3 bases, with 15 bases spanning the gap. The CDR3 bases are TGTGCCTGGAGTGTATTTGGCAGGGAATTCTACGAGCAGTACTTC. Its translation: CAWSVFGREFYEQYF. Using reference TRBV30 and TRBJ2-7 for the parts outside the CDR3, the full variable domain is SQTIHQWPATLVQPVGSPLSLECTVEGTSNPNLYWYRQAAGRGLQLLFYSVGIGQISSEVPQNLSASRPQDRQFILSSKKLLLSDSGFYLCAWSVFGREFYEQYFGPGTRLTVT.

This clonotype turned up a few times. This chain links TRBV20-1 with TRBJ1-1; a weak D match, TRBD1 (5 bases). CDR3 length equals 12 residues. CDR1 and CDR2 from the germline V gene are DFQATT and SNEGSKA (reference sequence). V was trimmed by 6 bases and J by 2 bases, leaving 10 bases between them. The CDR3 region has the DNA TGCAGTGCCGACAGAACAAACACTGAAGCTTTCTTT. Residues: CSADRTNTEAFF.

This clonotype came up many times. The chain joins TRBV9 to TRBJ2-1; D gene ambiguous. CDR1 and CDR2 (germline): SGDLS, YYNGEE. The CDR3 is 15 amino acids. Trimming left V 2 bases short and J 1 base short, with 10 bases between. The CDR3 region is CASSVDPLSYNEQFF. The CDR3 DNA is TGTGCCAGCAGCGTCGACCCACTATCCTACAATGAGCAGTTCTTC. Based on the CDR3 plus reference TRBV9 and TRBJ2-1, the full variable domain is DSGVTQTPKHLITATGQRVTLRCSPRSGDLSVYWYQQSLDQGLQFLIQYYNGEERAKGNILERFSAQQFPDLHSELNLSSLELGDSALYFCASSVDPLSYNEQFFGPGTRLTVL.

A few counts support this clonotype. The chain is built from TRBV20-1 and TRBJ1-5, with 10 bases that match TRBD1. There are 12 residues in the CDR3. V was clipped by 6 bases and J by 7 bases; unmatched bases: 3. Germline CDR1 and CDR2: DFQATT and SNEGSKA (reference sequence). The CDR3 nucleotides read TGCAGTGCGGGGACAGGGGACCAGCCCCAGCATTTT. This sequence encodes CSAGTGDQPQHF.

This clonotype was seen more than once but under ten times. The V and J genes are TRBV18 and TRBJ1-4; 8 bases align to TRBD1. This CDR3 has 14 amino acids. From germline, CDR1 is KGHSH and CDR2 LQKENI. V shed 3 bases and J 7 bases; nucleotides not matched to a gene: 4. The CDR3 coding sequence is TGTGCCAGCTCACCCCAGGGGGCTTTTGAAAAACTGTTTTTT. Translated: CASSPQGAFEKLFF.

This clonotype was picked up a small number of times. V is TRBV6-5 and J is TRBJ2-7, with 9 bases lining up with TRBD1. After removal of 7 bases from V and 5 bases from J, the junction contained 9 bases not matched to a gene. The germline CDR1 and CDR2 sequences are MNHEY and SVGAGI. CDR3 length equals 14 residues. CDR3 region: CASTVTGGFDEQYF. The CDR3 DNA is TGTGCCAGCACTGTGACAGGGGGGTTCGACGAGCAGTACTTC.

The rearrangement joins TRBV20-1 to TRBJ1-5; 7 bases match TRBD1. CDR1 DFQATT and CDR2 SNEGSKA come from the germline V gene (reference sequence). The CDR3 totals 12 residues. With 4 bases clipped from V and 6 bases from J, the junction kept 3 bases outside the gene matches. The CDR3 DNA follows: TGCAGTGCTAAAGAGGGGGCTCAGCCCCAGCATTTT. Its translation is CSAKEGAQPQHF.

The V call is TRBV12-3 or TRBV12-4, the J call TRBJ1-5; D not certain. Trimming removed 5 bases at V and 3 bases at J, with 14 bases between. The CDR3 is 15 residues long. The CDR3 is CASSLEGTSNQPQHF. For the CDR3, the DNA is TGTGCCAGCAGTCTCGAAGGCACCTCCAATCAGCCCCAGCATTTT.

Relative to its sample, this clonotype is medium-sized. The CDR3 region has the DNA TGTGCCACCAGCAGAGGCGGGGATACCTACGAGCAGTACTTC. This sequence encodes CATSRGGDTYEQYF. The gene calls are TRBV15 and TRBJ2-7; D is perhaps TRBD2 (6 bases). Germline V gives CDR1 LNHNV, CDR2 YYDKDF (reference sequence). Trimming pared 1 base from V and 2 bases from J, leaving 9 bases between. This CDR3 is built from 14 residues.

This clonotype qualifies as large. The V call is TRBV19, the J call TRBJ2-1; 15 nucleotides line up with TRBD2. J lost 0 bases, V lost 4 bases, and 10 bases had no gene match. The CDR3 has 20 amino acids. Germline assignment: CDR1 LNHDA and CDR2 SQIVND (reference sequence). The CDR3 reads CASSNPRTSGGGSSYNEQFF. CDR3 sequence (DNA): TGTGCCAGTAGTAATCCCAGGACTAGCGGGGGGGGGAGCTCCTACAATGAGCAGTTCTTC.

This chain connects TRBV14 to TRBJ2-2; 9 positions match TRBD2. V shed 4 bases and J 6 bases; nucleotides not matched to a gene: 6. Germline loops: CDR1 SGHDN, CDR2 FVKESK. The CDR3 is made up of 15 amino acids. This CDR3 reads CASSLSGRGPGELFF. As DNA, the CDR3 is TGTGCCAGCAGCCTTAGCGGGAGAGGTCCCGGGGAGCTGTTTTTT.

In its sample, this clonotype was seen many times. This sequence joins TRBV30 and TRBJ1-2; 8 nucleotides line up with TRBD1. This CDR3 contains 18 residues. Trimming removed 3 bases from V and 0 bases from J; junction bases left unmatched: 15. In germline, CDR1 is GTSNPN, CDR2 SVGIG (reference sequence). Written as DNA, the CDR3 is TGTGCCTGGAGGAACCCCGGGGGCGGACAGGGAGCTAACTATGGCTACACCTTC. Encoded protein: CAWRNPGGGQGANYGYTF.

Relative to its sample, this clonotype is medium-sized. CDR3 amino acids: CASSRTGGNQPQHF. The CDR3 DNA is TGTGCCAGCAGTCGGACGGGAGGCAATCAGCCCCAGCATTTT. This chain joins TRBV7-2 and TRBJ1-5, with D unclear. The CDR3 loop spans 14 amino acids. Germline-derived CDR1 and CDR2 are SGHTA and FQGNSA. The V end was cut by 6 bases, the J end by 2 bases, with 11 bases between. Variable domain in full (rest from reference TRBV7-2 and TRBJ1-5): GAGVSQSPSNKVTEKGKDVELRCDPISGHTALYWYRQSLGQGLEFLIYFQGNSAPDKSGLPSDRFSAERTGGSVSTLTIQRTQQEDSAVYLCASSRTGGNQPQHFGDGTRLSIL.

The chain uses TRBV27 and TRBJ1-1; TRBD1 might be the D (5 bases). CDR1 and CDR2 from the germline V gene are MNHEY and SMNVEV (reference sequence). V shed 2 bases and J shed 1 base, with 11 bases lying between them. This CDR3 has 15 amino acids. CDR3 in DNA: TGTGCCAGCAGTTTACTTTCGACAGCGAACACTGAAGCTTTCTTT. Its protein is CASSLLSTANTEAFF.

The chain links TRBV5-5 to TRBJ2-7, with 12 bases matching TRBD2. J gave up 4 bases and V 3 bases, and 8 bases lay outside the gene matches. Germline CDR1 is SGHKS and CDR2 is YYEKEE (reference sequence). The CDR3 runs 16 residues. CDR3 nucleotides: TGTGCCAGCAGCTCCCGACTAGCGGGAGTCTTATACGAGCAGTACTTC. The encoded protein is CASSSRLAGVLYEQYF. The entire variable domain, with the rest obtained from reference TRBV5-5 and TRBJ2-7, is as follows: DAGVTQSPTHLIKTRGQQVTLRCSPISGHKSVSWYQQVLGQGPQFIFQYYEKEERGRGNFPDRFSARQFPNYSSELNVNALLLGDSALYLCASSSRLAGVLYEQYFGPGTRLTVT.